This T cell receptor beta chain was captured in a study of graft-versus-host responses after intestinal transplantation. Some clones are missing from TCRdb's copy, which holds only in-frame ones; the method was immunoSEQ multiplex PCR. The data contain approximately 74,000 clones, over 80% of them singletons. CDR3 size: 13 residues. J was trimmed by 5 bases and V by 4 bases; bases with no gene match: 3. The V gene's germline CDR1 is SGHNT and CDR2 YYREEE (reference sequence). The source of this sequence is a human patient who received an intestinal transplant, so some T cells may come from the graft donor. The source material was PBMCs, sampled 98 days after intestinal transplantation. The chain has TRBV5-4 and TRBJ2-1, with 7 bases identical to TRBD2. The CDR3 loop is CASSNGGDNEQFF. CDR3 sequence (DNA): TGTGCCAGCAGCAATGGGGGGGACAATGAGCAGTTCTTC.